This TCR beta chain was found in a study of T cells after yellow fever vaccination. Study results and limitations: There was a possibility that FACS-sorted repertoires contained abundant clonotypes contaminating from the bulk population. At approximately 96% for CD4 and almost 90% for CD8, most primary-vaccination clones showed up again after the booster.

UMIs were added to TCR cDNA along with a universal primer site when it was made by 5'RACE template switching. TCRdb reprocessed the 5' RACE reads via MiXCR and lists one record per CDR3 protein. The table has 300,000 to 400,000 distinct CDR3 sequences, 7% to 9% seen once; the top ten hold under 20%. This CDR3 is built from 19 residues. In this sample, this clonotype turned up a few times. Antigen specificity is unknown. The TCR sequence derives from a man between 18 and 35 years old who received the YFV17D yellow fever vaccine. The rearrangement uses TRBV1 and TRBJ1-1. TRBV1 counts as a pseudogene. The specimen comprised PBMCs, sampled about 41 days after the first yellow fever vaccination. The CDR3 loop is CTSSQDQRAGSPMGTEAFF. The CDR3 DNA reads TGCACCAGCAGCCAAGATCAGAGGGCAGGCAGCCCGATGGGCACTGAAGCTTTCTTT.